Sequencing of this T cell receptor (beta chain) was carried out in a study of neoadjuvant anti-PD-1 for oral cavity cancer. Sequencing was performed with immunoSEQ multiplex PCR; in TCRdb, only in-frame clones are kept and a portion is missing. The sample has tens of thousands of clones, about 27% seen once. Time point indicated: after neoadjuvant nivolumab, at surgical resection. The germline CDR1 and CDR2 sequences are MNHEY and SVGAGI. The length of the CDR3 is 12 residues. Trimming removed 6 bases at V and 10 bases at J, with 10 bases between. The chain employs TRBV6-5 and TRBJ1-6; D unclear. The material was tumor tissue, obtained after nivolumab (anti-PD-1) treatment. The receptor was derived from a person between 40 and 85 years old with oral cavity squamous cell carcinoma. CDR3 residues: CASRERASPLHF. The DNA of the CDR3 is TGTGCCAGCAGGGAGAGAGCGTCACCCCTCCACTTT.